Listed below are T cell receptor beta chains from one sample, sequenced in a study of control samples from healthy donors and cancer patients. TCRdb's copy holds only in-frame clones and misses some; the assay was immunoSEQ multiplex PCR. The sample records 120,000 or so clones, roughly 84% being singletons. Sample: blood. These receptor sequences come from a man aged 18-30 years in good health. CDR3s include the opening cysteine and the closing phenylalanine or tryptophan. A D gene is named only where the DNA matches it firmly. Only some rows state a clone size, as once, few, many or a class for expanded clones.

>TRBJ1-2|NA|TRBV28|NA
CASSFSRVNYGYTF
TGTGCCAGCAGTTTTAGCAGGGTTAACTATGGCTACACCTTC
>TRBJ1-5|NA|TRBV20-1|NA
CSASIGQSNQPQHF
TGCAGTGCTAGTATCGGTCAGTCAAATCAGCCCCAGCATTTT
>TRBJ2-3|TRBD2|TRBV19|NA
CASSIVGTNALAQYF
TGTGCCAGTAGTATAGTCGGGACTAATGCCTTGGCGCAGTATTTT
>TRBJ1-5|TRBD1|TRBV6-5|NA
CASMRQGVSNQPQHF
TGTGCCAGCATGCGACAGGGGGTTAGCAATCAGCCCCAGCATTTT
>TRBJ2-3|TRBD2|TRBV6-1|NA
CASSGGLAGVTDTQYF
TGTGCCAGCAGTGGGGGACTAGCGGGAGTCACAGATACGCAGTATTTT
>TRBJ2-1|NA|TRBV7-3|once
CASSLKGSYNEQFF
TGTGCCAGCAGCTTGAAGGGGTCCTACAATGAGCAGTTCTTC
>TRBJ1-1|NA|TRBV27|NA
CASSSLDRNTEAFF
TGTGCCAGCAGTTCCTTAGACAGGAACACTGAAGCTTTCTTT
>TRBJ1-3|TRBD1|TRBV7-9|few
CASSLAEYRGGNTIYF
TGTGCCAGCAGCTTAGCGGAGTACAGGGGTGGAAACACCATATATTTT
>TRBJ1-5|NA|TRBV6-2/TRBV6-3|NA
CASSYSVLVAELQPQHF
TGTGCCAGCAGTTACTCTGTGTTGGTCGCTGAACTTCAGCCCCAGCATTTT
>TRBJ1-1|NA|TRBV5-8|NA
CASSLEGARSSFF
TGTGCCAGCAGCTTGGAAGGGGCGCGATCCTCTTTCTTT
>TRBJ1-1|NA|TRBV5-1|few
CASSRGPPNTEAFF
TGCGCCAGCAGCCGGGGGCCCCCGAACACTGAAGCTTTCTTT
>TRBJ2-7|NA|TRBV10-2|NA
CASRGSKGIHEQYF
TGCGCCAGCAGGGGCAGTAAGGGGATCCACGAGCAGTACTTC
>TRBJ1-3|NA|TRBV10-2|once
CASSEWGSGNTIYF
TGCGCCAGCAGTGAGTGGGGATCTGGAAACACCATATATTTT
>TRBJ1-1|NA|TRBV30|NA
CAWSVEFEAFF
TGTGCCTGGAGCGTCGAATTTGAAGCTTTCTTT
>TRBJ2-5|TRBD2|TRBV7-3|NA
CASSTLPSGSRETQYF
TGTGCCAGCAGCACCCTTCCTAGCGGGAGTCGGGAGACCCAGTACTTC
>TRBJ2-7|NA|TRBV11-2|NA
CASSLGRGAGAVGEQYF
TGTGCCAGCAGCTTAGGCAGGGGAGCAGGGGCAGTGGGGGAGCAGTACTTC
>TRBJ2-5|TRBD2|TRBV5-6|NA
CASSLALAGGTQETQYF
TGTGCCAGCAGCTTGGCCCTAGCGGGAGGGACCCAAGAGACCCAGTACTTC
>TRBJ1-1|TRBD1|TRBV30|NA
CAWSGPRDSEAFF
TGTGCCTGGAGTGGACCCCGGGACAGTGAAGCTTTCTTT
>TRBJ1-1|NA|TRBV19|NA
CASSIVRDTEAFF
TGTGCCAGTAGTATAGTTAGGGACACTGAAGCTTTCTTT
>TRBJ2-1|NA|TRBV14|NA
CASSQDLGLKEQFF
TGTGCCAGCAGCCAAGATTTGGGACTGAAGGAGCAGTTCTTC
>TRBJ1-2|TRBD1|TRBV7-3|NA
CASSSRPGQGPDGYTF
TGTGCCAGCAGCTCGAGACCGGGACAGGGGCCTGATGGCTACACCTTC
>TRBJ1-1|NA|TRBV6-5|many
CAVQTANTEAFF
TGTGCCGTCCAGACGGCGAACACTGAAGCTTTCTTT
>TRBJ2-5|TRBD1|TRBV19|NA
CASRQGAHQETQYF
TGTGCCAGTAGACAGGGGGCTCACCAAGAGACCCAGTACTTC
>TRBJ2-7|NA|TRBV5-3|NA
CARSMPLWGFHYEQYF
TGTGCCAGAAGCATGCCTCTATGGGGATTTCACTACGAGCAGTACTTC
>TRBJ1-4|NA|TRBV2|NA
CASLPGAATNEKLFF
TGTGCCAGTCTTCCTGGGGCAGCAACTAATGAAAAACTGTTTTTT
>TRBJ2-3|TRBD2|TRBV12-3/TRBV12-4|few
CASKRTSGAYF
TGTGCCAGCAAAAGAACTAGCGGGGCGTATTTT
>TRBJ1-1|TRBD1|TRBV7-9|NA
CASTQQGFVTEAFF
TGTGCCAGCACTCAACAGGGGTTCGTCACTGAAGCTTTCTTT
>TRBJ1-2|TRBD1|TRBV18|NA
CASSPNQGDYGYTF
TGTGCCAGCTCACCTAATCAGGGGGACTATGGCTACACCTTC
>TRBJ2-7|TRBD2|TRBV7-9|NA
CASSHGLAASSYEQYF
TGTGCCAGCAGCCATGGACTAGCGGCTAGCTCCTACGAGCAGTACTTC
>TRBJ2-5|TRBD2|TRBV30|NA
CAWAGYSGLAGGFQETQYF
TGTGCCTGGGCAGGATACTCAGGACTAGCGGGAGGTTTCCAAGAGACCCAGTACTTC
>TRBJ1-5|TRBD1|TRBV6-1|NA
CASSEDRGGNQPQHF
TGTGCCAGCAGCGAAGACAGGGGAGGCAATCAGCCCCAGCATTTT
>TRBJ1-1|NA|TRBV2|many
CASSRLIDTEAFF
TGTGCCAGCAGTAGACTCATTGACACTGAAGCTTTCTTT
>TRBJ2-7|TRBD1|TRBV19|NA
CASSTQDRGSSYEQYF
TGTGCCAGTAGTACCCAGGACAGGGGATCATCCTACGAGCAGTACTTC
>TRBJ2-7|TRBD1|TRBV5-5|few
CASTLDQGVSYEQYF
TGTGCCAGCACCCTCGACCAGGGGGTCTCCTACGAGCAGTACTTC
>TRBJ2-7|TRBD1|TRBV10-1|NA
CASSNTGGYEQYF
TGCGCCAGCAGTAACACAGGGGGTTACGAGCAGTACTTC
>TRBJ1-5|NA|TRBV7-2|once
CASSHDNQPQHF
TGTGCCAGCAGCCACGACAATCAGCCCCAGCATTTT
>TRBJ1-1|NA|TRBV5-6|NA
CASSPTGQFNTEAFF
TGTGCCAGCAGCCCGACCGGACAGTTCAACACTGAAGCTTTCTTT
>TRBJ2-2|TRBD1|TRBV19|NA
CASSEDRLNTGELFF
TGTGCCAGTAGTGAGGACAGGCTCAACACCGGGGAGCTGTTTTTT
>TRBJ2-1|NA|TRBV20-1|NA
CSARDGEQFF
TGCAGTGCCCGAGACGGGGAGCAGTTCTTC
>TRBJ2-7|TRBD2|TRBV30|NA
CAWSVTAGGYEQYF
TGTGCCTGGAGTGTAACGGCGGGAGGGTACGAGCAGTACTTC
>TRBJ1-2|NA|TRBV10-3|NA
CAISESANYGYTF
TGTGCCATCAGTGAGTCGGCTAACTATGGCTACACCTTC
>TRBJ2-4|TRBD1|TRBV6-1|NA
CASSVPGQGIKNIQYF
TGTGCCAGCAGTGTCCCGGGACAGGGGATAAAAAACATTCAGTACTTC
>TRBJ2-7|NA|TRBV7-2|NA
CASSLGSGSYEQYF
TGTGCCAGCAGCTTAGGCTCAGGGTCTTACGAGCAGTACTTC
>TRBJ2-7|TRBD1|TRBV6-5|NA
CASSIDRDAPYEQYF
TGTGCCAGCAGTATAGACAGGGATGCTCCCTACGAGCAGTACTTC
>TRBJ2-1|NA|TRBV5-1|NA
CASSILAQSYNEQFF
TGCGCCAGCAGCATACTAGCCCAGTCCTACAATGAGCAGTTCTTC
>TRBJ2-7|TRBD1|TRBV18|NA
CASSTPGGTYEQYF
TGTGCCAGCTCAACCCCAGGGGGAACCTACGAGCAGTACTTC
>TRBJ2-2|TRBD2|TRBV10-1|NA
CASSESGRHHGELFF
TGCGCCAGCAGTGAGAGCGGGAGGCACCACGGGGAGCTGTTTTTT
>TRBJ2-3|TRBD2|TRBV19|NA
CASSPGTSFLDTQYF
TGTGCCAGTAGTCCGGGGACTAGTTTTTTAGATACGCAGTATTTT
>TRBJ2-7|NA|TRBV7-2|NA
CASSLGLDYLFYEQYF
TGTGCCAGCAGCTTAGGCCTTGACTACCTATTCTACGAGCAGTACTTC
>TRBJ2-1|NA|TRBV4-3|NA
CASSQDLRRDEQFF
TGCGCCAGCAGCCAAGATTTAAGGAGGGATGAGCAGTTCTTC